The rows below give T cell receptor beta chains drawn from one sample of a study of neurological immune-mediated disorders. Each CDR3 protein gets one entry after TCRdb re-called the 5' RACE reads with MiXCR. This table holds some 60,000 distinct CDR3 sequences, less than 2.5% found once. The specimen sequenced was PBMCs. All receptors come from a man aged 45-65 years with multiple sclerosis. CDR3s include the opening cysteine and the closing phenylalanine or tryptophan. The order of the fields is CDR3 protein, V gene, D gene. A D gene is named only where the DNA matches it firmly.

CASSRAGRNYGYTF,TRBV7-2,NA
CASSPGALGYEQYF,TRBV27,NA
CASSLEGPRWTEAFF,TRBV5-1,NA
CASRWGTDTQYF,TRBV12-3/TRBV12-4,NA
CASSYRGRRQETQYF,TRBV6-2/TRBV6-3,NA
CASSLARAGGVNTGELFF,TRBV7-2,TRBD2
CASSLGQGANTIYF,TRBV9,TRBD1
CASLRQGGFEQFF,TRBV6-5,NA
CASSAHAGEETQYF,TRBV5-1,NA
CASSEIGGHSNQPQHF,TRBV10-2,TRBD1